A selection of T cell receptor beta chains follows, all from one sample in a study of shared clonotypes between healthy human individuals. Data came from immunoSEQ multiplex PCR; TCRdb stores just in-frame clones and leaves some out. The sample lists about 1.1 million clones; approximately 77% were seen once. Sequencing was performed on memory CD4+ T cells from PBMCs. Receptors originate from a young man in good health. Some clones in this sample may be carry-over from other donors' samples. Each CDR3 is given with its conserved first and last residue. D genes are given only for firm matches. Size is omitted from some rows. Given values are once, few, many or a class for expanded clones.

J gene: TRBJ2-7; V gene: TRBV6-1; clone size: -; D gene: -; CDR3 length: 15; CDR3 DNA: TGTGCCAGCAGTGAAGCGGCCGGACAACTGTACGAGCAGTACTTC; CDR3 protein: CASSEAAGQLYEQYF
J gene: TRBJ2-2; V gene: TRBV5-1; clone size: once; D gene: -; CDR3 length: 14; CDR3 DNA: TGCGCCAGCAGCTTATCGGGGTTCAACGGGGAGCTGTTTTTT; CDR3 protein: CASSLSGFNGELFF
J gene: TRBJ2-3; V gene: TRBV6-1; clone size: once; D gene: TRBD1; CDR3 length: 15; CDR3 DNA: TGTGCCAGCAGTGTAACACAGGGGCCAACAGATACGCAGTATTTT; CDR3 protein: CASSVTQGPTDTQYF
J gene: TRBJ1-1; V gene: TRBV29-1; clone size: few; D gene: -; CDR3 length: 13; CDR3 DNA: TGCAGCGTCATCCCACCAGAGAACACTGAAGCTTTCTTT; CDR3 protein: CSVIPPENTEAFF
J gene: TRBJ1-3; V gene: TRBV5-1; clone size: many; D gene: -; CDR3 length: 14; CDR3 DNA: TGCGCCAGCAGCTTGGCCACGGGGTTGAACACCATATATTTT; CDR3 protein: CASSLATGLNTIYF
J gene: TRBJ1-5; V gene: TRBV19; clone size: few; D gene: -; CDR3 length: 13; CDR3 DNA: TGTGCCAGTAGTATAAAGGGGAATCAGCCCCAGCATTTT; CDR3 protein: CASSIKGNQPQHF
J gene: TRBJ1-1; V gene: TRBV7-9; clone size: -; D gene: TRBD1; CDR3 length: 18; CDR3 DNA: TGTGCCAGCAGCGCCCGCCGGACAGGGGAAAGGTTCAACGCTGAAGCTTTCTTT; CDR3 protein: CASSARRTGERFNAEAFF
J gene: TRBJ2-7; V gene: TRBV5-4; clone size: -; D gene: -; CDR3 length: 12; CDR3 DNA: TGTGCCAGCAGCTTGGTTAGGGACGAGCAGTACTTC; CDR3 protein: CASSLVRDEQYF
J gene: TRBJ1-1; V gene: TRBV19; clone size: -; D gene: -; CDR3 length: 15; CDR3 DNA: TGTGCCAGTAGCACCTGGTTCCCGGCTAACACTGAAGCTTTCTTT; CDR3 protein: CASSTWFPANTEAFF
J gene: TRBJ2-4; V gene: TRBV4-1; clone size: -; D gene: TRBD2; CDR3 length: 17; CDR3 DNA: TGCGCCAGCAGCCAACCCACTAGCGGGAGAACCAAAAACATTCAGTACTTC; CDR3 protein: CASSQPTSGRTKNIQYF
J gene: TRBJ1-1; V gene: TRBV18; clone size: -; D gene: -; CDR3 length: 13; CDR3 DNA: TGTGCCAGCTCACCAGGACAGAGCACTGAAGCTTTCTTT; CDR3 protein: CASSPGQSTEAFF
J gene: TRBJ2-5; V gene: TRBV11-3; clone size: -; D gene: -; CDR3 length: 13; CDR3 DNA: TGTGCCAGCAGCCAAGAAGGGGCTGGGACCCAGTACTTC; CDR3 protein: CASSQEGAGTQYF
J gene: TRBJ2-7; V gene: TRBV7-9; clone size: -; D gene: TRBD1; CDR3 length: 15; CDR3 DNA: TGTGCCAGCAGCTTCCGGGGACAGGGTCGCAACGAGCAGTACTTC; CDR3 protein: CASSFRGQGRNEQYF
J gene: TRBJ2-1; V gene: TRBV15; clone size: -; D gene: -; CDR3 length: 16; CDR3 DNA: TGTGCCACCAGCAGAGGTTCACGGGGGTGGTTCAATGAGCAGTTCTTC; CDR3 protein: CATSRGSRGWFNEQFF
J gene: TRBJ2-2; V gene: TRBV11-3; clone size: -; D gene: TRBD2; CDR3 length: 16; CDR3 DNA: TGTGCCAGCAGCTTAGTACTAGCGGGGAACACCGGGGAGCTGTTTTTT; CDR3 protein: CASSLVLAGNTGELFF
J gene: TRBJ2-6; V gene: TRBV5-5; clone size: -; D gene: -; CDR3 length: 17; CDR3 DNA: TGTGCCAGCAGCTTAGGGCCAGGTGGTGCTGGGGCCAACGTCCTGACTTTC; CDR3 protein: CASSLGPGGAGANVLTF
J gene: TRBJ1-3; V gene: TRBV28; clone size: -; D gene: -; CDR3 length: 14; CDR3 DNA: TGTGCCAGCAGTTTAGCCGGAGGCGGAAACACCATATATTTT; CDR3 protein: CASSLAGGGNTIYF
J gene: TRBJ2-7; V gene: TRBV6-5; clone size: once; D gene: TRBD1; CDR3 length: 16; CDR3 DNA: TGTGCCAGCAGTTACACCGGGACAGCGAGCTCCTACGAGCAGTACTTC; CDR3 protein: CASSYTGTASSYEQYF
J gene: TRBJ1-5; V gene: TRBV6-6; clone size: -; D gene: -; CDR3 length: 14; CDR3 DNA: TGTGCCAGCAGTTACGGTCGCGAGTCAGGGGCCCAGCATTTT; CDR3 protein: CASSYGRESGAQHF
J gene: TRBJ2-3; V gene: TRBV2; clone size: -; D gene: -; CDR3 length: 13; CDR3 DNA: TGTGCCAGCTCGTCGACCCCGGGAGATACGCAGTATTTT; CDR3 protein: CASSSTPGDTQYF
J gene: TRBJ1-2; V gene: TRBV5-1; clone size: -; D gene: -; CDR3 length: 13; CDR3 DNA: TGCGCCAGCAGCTTGGGGCAGGGAAGCGGCTACACCTTC; CDR3 protein: CASSLGQGSGYTF
J gene: TRBJ2-3; V gene: TRBV5-1; clone size: -; D gene: -; CDR3 length: 13; CDR3 DNA: TGCGCCAGCAGCTTGGGAGGGACAGATACGCAGTATTTT; CDR3 protein: CASSLGGTDTQYF
J gene: TRBJ2-2; V gene: TRBV9; clone size: -; D gene: TRBD2; CDR3 length: 16; CDR3 DNA: TGTGCCAGCAGCGTGCGGGAGGGCGCGGGACCCGGGGAGCTGTTTTTT; CDR3 protein: CASSVREGAGPGELFF
J gene: TRBJ2-3; V gene: TRBV6-1; clone size: -; D gene: TRBD2; CDR3 length: 15; CDR3 DNA: TGTGCCAGCAGTGTTGAGCGGGAGTGGGCAGATACGCAGTATTTT; CDR3 protein: CASSVEREWADTQYF
J gene: TRBJ2-3; V gene: TRBV11-3; clone size: -; D gene: -; CDR3 length: 14; CDR3 DNA: TGTGCCAGCAGCTTAGAAGCAGGGACAGATACGCAGTATTTT; CDR3 protein: CASSLEAGTDTQYF
J gene: TRBJ1-2; V gene: TRBV27; clone size: once; D gene: TRBD1; CDR3 length: 13; CDR3 DNA: TGTGCCAGCAGACGGACAGGTGATTATGGCTACACCTTC; CDR3 protein: CASRRTGDYGYTF
J gene: TRBJ1-6; V gene: TRBV30; clone size: -; D gene: TRBD1; CDR3 length: 15; CDR3 DNA: TGTGCCTGGAGTGTAGTGGACAGGGAGGCTTCACCCCTCCACTTT; CDR3 protein: CAWSVVDREASPLHF
J gene: TRBJ1-6; V gene: TRBV28; clone size: -; D gene: TRBD1; CDR3 length: 14; CDR3 DNA: TGTGCCAGCAGTACAGGGGCGAATAATTCACCCCTCCACTTT; CDR3 protein: CASSTGANNSPLHF
J gene: TRBJ2-4; V gene: TRBV7-2; clone size: -; D gene: -; CDR3 length: 17; CDR3 DNA: TGTGCCAGCAGCCCCAGGCTGGGGGTCGACCAAAGGAACATTCAGTACTTC; CDR3 protein: CASSPRLGVDQRNIQYF
J gene: TRBJ2-3; V gene: TRBV5-1; clone size: -; D gene: TRBD2; CDR3 length: 16; CDR3 DNA: TGCGCCAGCAGCCTTACTAGCGGGAGGGCCCCAGATACGCAGTATTTT; CDR3 protein: CASSLTSGRAPDTQYF
J gene: TRBJ2-7; V gene: TRBV6-1; clone size: once; D gene: TRBD2; CDR3 length: 15; CDR3 DNA: TGTGCCAGCAGCGGGGGACTAGCGGTTTCCTACGAGCAGTACTTC; CDR3 protein: CASSGGLAVSYEQYF
J gene: TRBJ1-4; V gene: TRBV7-8; clone size: -; D gene: -; CDR3 length: 14; CDR3 DNA: TGTGCCAGCAGCTTAGGAGGGAGGGACGAAAAACTGTTTTTT; CDR3 protein: CASSLGGRDEKLFF
J gene: TRBJ2-7; V gene: TRBV7-2; clone size: -; D gene: TRBD2; CDR3 length: 13; CDR3 DNA: TGTGCCAGCAGCTGGGGAGGGAACTACGAGCAGTACTTC; CDR3 protein: CASSWGGNYEQYF
J gene: TRBJ1-5; V gene: TRBV7-9; clone size: -; D gene: -; CDR3 length: 12; CDR3 DNA: TGTGCCAGCAGTCACGATTATCAGCCCCAGCATTTT; CDR3 protein: CASSHDYQPQHF
J gene: TRBJ2-1; V gene: TRBV5-1; clone size: -; D gene: -; CDR3 length: 14; CDR3 DNA: TGCGCCAGCAGCTTGGAGGTGGGGCTAGGTGAGCAGTTCTTC; CDR3 protein: CASSLEVGLGEQFF
J gene: TRBJ1-1; V gene: TRBV5-4; clone size: -; D gene: TRBD1; CDR3 length: 15; CDR3 DNA: TGTGCCAGCAGCTTGTTCAGGGGGCAGAACACTGAAGCTTTATTT; CDR3 protein: CASSLFRGQNTEALF
J gene: TRBJ1-4; V gene: TRBV15; clone size: -; D gene: TRBD1; CDR3 length: 14; CDR3 DNA: TGTGCCACCAGCACCCGGGACAGGGTCGAGAAACTGTTTTTT; CDR3 protein: CATSTRDRVEKLFF
J gene: TRBJ2-2; V gene: TRBV7-9; clone size: -; D gene: -; CDR3 length: 14; CDR3 DNA: TGTGCCAGCAGCCTGGACTCCAACACCGGGGAGCTGTTTTTT; CDR3 protein: CASSLDSNTGELFF
J gene: TRBJ2-1; V gene: TRBV18; clone size: -; D gene: TRBD1; CDR3 length: 15; CDR3 DNA: TGTGCCAGCTCACCTAGCAGGGGGTCCTACAATGAGCAGTTCTTC; CDR3 protein: CASSPSRGSYNEQFF
J gene: TRBJ2-1; V gene: TRBV29-1; clone size: -; D gene: -; CDR3 length: 14; CDR3 DNA: TGCAGCGTTCGGTTGTCGGGGGCGGGTGGTGAGCAGTTCTTC; CDR3 protein: CSVRLSGAGGEQFF
J gene: TRBJ1-2; V gene: TRBV28; clone size: -; D gene: -; CDR3 length: 13; CDR3 DNA: TGTGCCAGCAGTTTAGGCCCCCTCTATGGCTACACCTTC; CDR3 protein: CASSLGPLYGYTF
J gene: TRBJ2-5; V gene: TRBV4-2; clone size: -; D gene: TRBD2; CDR3 length: 18; CDR3 DNA: TGTGCCAGCAGCCCTGGGACTAGCGGGGGGGGGTACCAAGAGACCCAGTACTTC; CDR3 protein: CASSPGTSGGGYQETQYF
J gene: TRBJ1-2; V gene: TRBV28; clone size: -; D gene: -; CDR3 length: 14; CDR3 DNA: TGTGCCAGCAGTTCACCAGGGCTAGCTGGCGGCTACACCTTC; CDR3 protein: CASSSPGLAGGYTF
J gene: TRBJ2-1; V gene: TRBV4-3; clone size: -; D gene: TRBD2; CDR3 length: 13; CDR3 DNA: TGCGCCAGTAGCCAAGAGCCGGTGACTAGCGAGTTCTTC; CDR3 protein: CASSQEPVTSEFF
J gene: TRBJ2-1; V gene: TRBV20-1; clone size: -; D gene: -; CDR3 length: 11; CDR3 DNA: TGCAGTGCTAGATGGTTCGATGAGCAGTTCTTC; CDR3 protein: CSARWFDEQFF
J gene: TRBJ2-2; V gene: TRBV9; clone size: -; D gene: TRBD2; CDR3 length: 15; CDR3 DNA: TGTGCCAGCAGCGTAGAAGCGGGAGACACCGGGGAGCTGTTTTTT; CDR3 protein: CASSVEAGDTGELFF
J gene: TRBJ1-2; V gene: TRBV7-8; clone size: -; D gene: -; CDR3 length: 16; CDR3 DNA: TGTGCCAGCAGCTTAGTTTTAGGGCCCGCTAACTATGGCTACACCTTC; CDR3 protein: CASSLVLGPANYGYTF
J gene: TRBJ2-2; V gene: TRBV30; clone size: -; D gene: -; CDR3 length: 15; CDR3 DNA: TGTGCCTGGAGCCACCCGGAAAGGGCCGCCGGGGAGCTGTTTTTT; CDR3 protein: CAWSHPERAAGELFF
J gene: TRBJ1-5; V gene: TRBV6-5; clone size: -; D gene: -; CDR3 length: 15; CDR3 DNA: TGTGCCAGCAGGGGGTCCGGGTCGGGCAATCAGCCCCAGCATTTT; CDR3 protein: CASRGSGSGNQPQHF
J gene: TRBJ2-7; V gene: TRBV5-6; clone size: once; D gene: -; CDR3 length: 13; CDR3 DNA: TGTGCCAGCAGCTTGACAGGGAGGTACGAGCAGTACTTC; CDR3 protein: CASSLTGRYEQYF
J gene: TRBJ2-3; V gene: TRBV18; clone size: once; D gene: -; CDR3 length: 14; CDR3 DNA: TGTGCCAGCTCACAAGCGGCTGTCACAGATACGCAGTATTTT; CDR3 protein: CASSQAAVTDTQYF
J gene: TRBJ2-5; V gene: TRBV20-1; clone size: -; D gene: -; CDR3 length: 11; CDR3 DNA: TGCAGTGCTACAGGGACGAGGACCCAGTACTTC; CDR3 protein: CSATGTRTQYF
J gene: TRBJ2-7; V gene: TRBV9; clone size: -; D gene: -; CDR3 length: 15; CDR3 DNA: TGTGCCAGCAGCGTAGGTGCCGGGGAGTTCTACGAGCAGTACTTC; CDR3 protein: CASSVGAGEFYEQYF
J gene: TRBJ2-2; V gene: TRBV14; clone size: -; D gene: -; CDR3 length: 15; CDR3 DNA: TGTGCCAGCAGCCAAGAGACGAACGGGACCGGGGAGCTGTTTTTT; CDR3 protein: CASSQETNGTGELFF
J gene: TRBJ2-1; V gene: TRBV9; clone size: once; D gene: TRBD2; CDR3 length: 18; CDR3 DNA: TGTGCCAGCAGCTCGCGAGGGGGAGCGGGAGGGCCATCGAATGAGCAGTTCTTC; CDR3 protein: CASSSRGGAGGPSNEQFF
J gene: TRBJ2-3; V gene: TRBV5-4; clone size: -; D gene: TRBD2; CDR3 length: 16; CDR3 DNA: TGTGCCAGCAGACCCGCCGGACTAGCTAGCACAGATACGCAGTATTTT; CDR3 protein: CASRPAGLASTDTQYF
J gene: TRBJ2-1; V gene: TRBV28; clone size: -; D gene: TRBD2; CDR3 length: 15; CDR3 DNA: TGTGCCAGCAGTCCAGCTAGCGGGAGGGCCAATGAGCAGTTCTTC; CDR3 protein: CASSPASGRANEQFF
J gene: TRBJ1-1; V gene: TRBV18; clone size: once; D gene: -; CDR3 length: 14; CDR3 DNA: TGTGCCAGCTCACCACCGCCCCCGGGGCGGGTGGCTTTCTTT; CDR3 protein: CASSPPPPGRVAFF
J gene: TRBJ1-1; V gene: TRBV5-6; clone size: few; D gene: -; CDR3 length: 15; CDR3 DNA: TGTGCCAGCAGCCTAACCTCCGGGGGTGTCACTGAAGCTTTCTTT; CDR3 protein: CASSLTSGGVTEAFF
J gene: TRBJ2-5; V gene: TRBV19; clone size: -; D gene: -; CDR3 length: 14; CDR3 DNA: TGTGCCAGTAGAGGGCCGGGGGCGGAAGAGACCCAGTACTTC; CDR3 protein: CASRGPGAEETQYF